These 15 T cell receptor beta chains originate from one sample sequenced in a study of T cells in Graves' hyperthyroidism and ophthalmopathy. Amplification of TCR beta CDR3 regions was performed using RNA transcripts as template. The HTBI primer set served for first-round RT-PCR of the TCR CDR3. TCRdb reanalysed the multiplex PCR reads using MiXCR and keeps one entry per CDR3 protein. The sample carries fewer than 450,000 distinct CDR3 sequences, less than 20% recorded once. The specimen sequenced was blood. These receptors came from a man younger than 35 with Graves' ophthalmopathy.

The V call is TRBV24-1, the J call TRBJ2-1, with TRBD2 matching 11 bases. This CDR3 contains 16 residues. V shed 1 base and J 8 bases; nucleotides not matched to a gene: 6. From germline, CDR1 is KGHDR and CDR2 SFDVKD. In DNA, the CDR3 is TGTGCCACCAGTGATTTTCTAGCGGGGGGCGGGGATGAGCAGTTCTTC. Protein sequence: CATSDFLAGGGDEQFF.

The chain's CDR3 is CASSNTGSEQFF. The CDR3 DNA is TGTGCCAGCAGTAACACAGGAAGTGAGCAGTTCTTC. The chain couples TRBV27 to TRBJ2-1, with D perhaps matching TRBD1 (5 bases). CDR3 length: 12 amino acids. The V and J ends lost 5 bases and 9 bases respectively, with 11 bases between them. Germline V gives CDR1 MNHEY, CDR2 SMNVEV (reference sequence).

The chain joins TRBV9 to TRBJ2-1; D uncertain. The CDR3 is 15 amino acids. The V and J ends lost 3 bases and 2 bases respectively, with 12 bases between them. Looked up from germline, CDR1 is SGDLS and CDR2 is YYNGEE. The CDR3 loop is CASSATIATYNEQFF. DNA for the CDR3: TGTGCCAGCAGCGCTACCATAGCTACCTACAATGAGCAGTTCTTC.

This clonotype showed up just a few times. The CDR3 reads CASSTYRFSGNTIYF. The DNA for the CDR3 is TGTGCCAGCAGTACTTACAGGTTCTCTGGAAACACCATATATTTT. This chain joins TRBV12-3 or TRBV12-4 and TRBJ1-3, with D possibly TRBD1 on 5 matching bases. Trimming left V 5 bases short and J 0 bases short, with 11 bases between. The CDR3 contains 15 residues.

This clonotype was recorded at least ten times. CDR3 sequence: CASSFWDRMNTEAFF. Written as DNA, the CDR3 is TGTGCCAGCAGCTTTTGGGACAGGATGAACACTGAAGCTTTCTTT. The V and J genes are TRBV5-6 and TRBJ1-1, with TRBD1 matching 8 bases. There are 15 residues in the CDR3. From germline, CDR1 is SGHDT and CDR2 YYEEEE. With 2 bases clipped from V and 0 bases from J, the junction kept 3 bases outside the gene matches.

V gene TRBV9 combines with J gene TRBJ1-1; D is perhaps TRBD1 (6 bases). V was shortened by 0 bases and J by 0 bases, with 9 bases between the two germline ends. The CDR3 sequence is 15 residues long. From germline, CDR1 is SGDLS and CDR2 YYNGEE. The CDR3 nucleotides are TGTGCCAGCAGCGTAGATCCAGGGGTGAACACTGAAGCTTTCTTT. Translated: CASSVDPGVNTEAFF.

The chain recombines TRBV20-1 with TRBJ2-5; TRBD2 aligns across 10 bases. The CDR3 sequence is 15 residues long. J gave up 5 bases and V 2 bases, and 8 bases lay outside the gene matches. Germline lookup yields CDR1 DFQATT and CDR2 SNEGSKA (reference sequence). CDR3 in amino acids: CSARTSGRAWETQYF. CDR3 sequence (DNA): TGCAGTGCTAGAACCAGCGGGAGGGCCTGGGAGACCCAGTACTTC.

Ten or more counts support this clonotype. This chain uses TRBV20-1 with TRBJ1-1; D possibly corresponds to TRBD1 (5 bases). The CDR3 consists of 14 residues. The germline gives CDR1 DFQATT, CDR2 SNEGSKA (reference sequence). Trimming pared 6 bases from V and 6 bases from J, leaving 20 bases between. The CDR3: CSANRGAGRAEAFF. The CDR3, as DNA: TGCAGTGCAAACCGTGGGGCTGGGAGGGCTGAAGCTTTCTTT.

This clonotype was observed many times. The chain combines TRBV3-1 with TRBJ2-2; 10 bases are a match to TRBD2. CDR3 size: 15 residues. Germline loops: CDR1 LGHDT, CDR2 YNNKEL (reference sequence). V was pared by 1 base and J by 6 bases, with 2 bases of the junction left unmatched. The CDR3 sequence: CASSQVSGGAGELFF. The CDR3 coding sequence is TGTGCCAGCAGCCAAGTCAGCGGGGGGGCCGGGGAGCTGTTTTTT.

The chain uses TRBV9 and TRBJ2-7; D remains unclear. Trimming pared 3 bases from V and 6 bases from J, leaving 13 bases between. This CDR3 comprises 13 residues. CDR1 is SGDLS, CDR2 YYNGEE, per germline. CDR3 sequence (DNA): TGTGCCAGCAGCGCCTCGATGGGCGGCGAGCAGTACTTC. Its translation: CASSASMGGEQYF.

This clonotype was counted many times. The chain is built from TRBV12-3 or TRBV12-4 and TRBJ1-5, with D uncertain. Trimming took 8 bases from V and 7 from J, leaving 12 bases between them. This CDR3 is 12 amino acids long. CDR3 in amino acids: CASSLGWQPQHF. The DNA of the CDR3 is TGTGCCAGCTCCCTGGGTTGGCAGCCCCAGCATTTT.

The chain recombines TRBV20-1 with TRBJ2-1, with 7 bases that match TRBD2. CDR3 length: 16 residues. Per the germline V gene, CDR1 is DFQATT and CDR2 is SNEGSKA (reference sequence). With 2 bases clipped from V and 0 bases from J, the junction kept 7 bases outside the gene matches. The DNA for the CDR3 is TGCAGTGCTAGACCCTGGGAGGGCAGCTCCTACAATGAGCAGTTCTTC. It yields the protein CSARPWEGSSYNEQFF.

This clonotype appeared many times. The genes are TRBV20-1 and TRBJ2-7; 7 positions agree with TRBD2. CDR3 length equals 14 residues. V lost 4 bases, J lost 2 bases, and 8 bases stayed unmatched. Germline V gene sequence: CDR1 DFQATT, CDR2 SNEGSKA (reference sequence). CDR3 loop: CSATGTTSAYEQYF. The CDR3 nucleotides read TGCAGTGCTACCGGGACTACCTCGGCCTACGAGCAGTACTTC.

The sample holds many counts of this clonotype. The V call is TRBV12-3 or TRBV12-4, the J call TRBJ2-7; TRBD1 aligns across 12 bases. This CDR3 comprises 15 residues. After removal of 5 bases from V and 2 bases from J, the junction contained 4 bases not matched to a gene. The CDR3 DNA reads as TGTGCCAGCAGTCTAGGGGACAGGGGGCCCTACGAGCAGTACTTC. This sequence encodes CASSLGDRGPYEQYF.

This clonotype showed up many times. The rearrangement uses TRBV20-1 and TRBJ1-2; D not certain. The CDR3 loop spans 15 amino acids. CDR1 is DFQATT, CDR2 SNEGSKA, per germline (reference sequence). V was cut by 0 bases and J by 8 bases, with 19 bases left in between. CDR3 in amino acids: CSARDDDGQWRGYTF. The CDR3, as DNA: TGCAGTGCTAGAGATGACGACGGGCAGTGGAGGGGCTACACCTTC.